This T cell receptor (beta chain) is from a study of cytomegalovirus exposure and HLA in healthy donors. The method was immunoSEQ multiplex PCR; TCRdb's version includes in-frame clones alone and lacks a portion of them. This sample has around 250,000 clones; nearly 90% occur once, and the top ten carry under 0.4%. Germline loops: CDR1 MRHNA, CDR2 SNTAGT. V was shortened by 0 bases and J by 7 bases, with 19 bases between the two germline ends. The CDR3 is 18 amino acids. The source is a woman under 30 in good health and CMV-seronegative. The genes are TRBV6-4 and TRBJ1-6, with D perhaps matching TRBD1 (5 bases). Sequenced input: PBMCs. CDR3 loop: CASSDSSRDFGTNSPLHF. The CDR3 DNA reads TGTGCCAGCAGTGACTCGAGTCGGGACTTTGGGACCAATTCACCCCTCCACTTT.